The entry below gives a single TCR beta chain sequence along with its context. The antigen is undetermined. These data are taken from a study of cytomegalovirus exposure and HLA in healthy donors. Whole-study context: The same platform used for the 500 to 850 first-cohort repertoires was also used for the approximately 120 validation repertoires, as a later analysis reported. Findings of the study overall: Researchers reported that three CMV-associated chains were confirmed in vitro as CMV antigen-specific. The tendency of first-cohort TCR clusters to co-occur in the approximately 120 validation repertoires was identified by a subsequent analysis.

V dropped 0 bases and J dropped 0 bases, with 8 bases sitting between them. This CDR3 comprises 15 residues. CDR1 and CDR2 from the germline V gene are MGHRA and YSYEKL. Produced via immunoSEQ multiplex PCR; TCRdb's table is partial and in-frame only. Among about 130,000 clones listed, around 92% were seen once. The genes are TRBV4-1 and TRBJ1-2; D unresolved. The TCR comes from a young man in good health and CMV-seronegative. The sequenced sample was PBMCs. CDR3 loop: CASSQEVRSNYGYTF. CDR3 nucleotide sequence: TGCGCCAGCAGCCAAGAGGTACGGTCTAACTATGGCTACACCTTC.